The clone carrying this TCR beta chain was seen a few times. Its cognate antigen is unknown. Libraries for TCRalpha and TCRbeta carried sample barcodes and unique molecular identifiers via 5'RACE. TCRdb independently ran MiXCR on the 5' RACE reads; one entry per CDR3 protein. The table lists 350,000 to 400,000 distinct CDR3 sequences, 14% of them singletons. The data were taken from a study of T-cell memory formation after mild COVID-19. Study results and caveats: Second-wave clones that peaked on day 37 lacked confirmed SARS-CoV-2 specificity. The appearance of some responding clones in pre-infection memory suggested that cross-reactive memory joined. Clones contracting over day 15 to 85 were CD4/CD8 balanced, with later expanders leaning CD4+.

Sequences were obtained from PBMCs or a T cell subset sorted from them (not recorded which). The receptor's source is a man aged 18 to 29 who had mild COVID-19 (a few samples of this study predate the infection). Cell type and time point are not known.

DNA for the CDR3: TGCGCCAGCAGTGTTTCGGGAATCGGGGAGCTGTTTTTT. It translates to CASSVSGIGELFF. The chain is built from TRBV10-2 and TRBJ2-2, with D tentatively TRBD2 (5 bases). CDR1 is WSHSY, CDR2 SAAADI, per germline. Trimming pared 4 bases from V and 7 bases from J, leaving 10 bases between. This CDR3 is 13 amino acids long.